This TCR beta chain came from a study of blood T cell repertoires in COVID-19. Study at large: Acute and convalescent COVID-19 samples came from the United States, Italy and Spain.

CDR1 is SGHDT and CDR2 is YYEEEE in the germline V gene. The CDR3 length is 15 residues. V lost 3 bases to trimming and J lost 0 bases, with 12 bases between them. In the original workflow: Researchers report that nucleated cell counts were estimated from reference gene primer amplification. Sequenced by immunoSEQ multiplex PCR; TCRdb stores in-frame clones only, minus some. V and J calls and clone size are given by that table; D and trimming were obtained from the DNA. Altogether around 100,000 clones are present, about 90% being singletons, with the ten largest covering approximately 7.3%. V is TRBV5-6 and J is TRBJ1-1, with D possibly matching TRBD1 (6 bases). This clonotype was obtained from a man aged 25 to 40 in a cohort sampled during active COVID-19. Source material: peripheral blood. Here the CDR3 DNA reads TGTGCCAGCAGCTCCGGACAGTTGATGAACACTGAAGCTTTCTTT. Protein: CASSSGQLMNTEAFF.